This TCR beta chain was profiled in a study of shared clonotypes between healthy human individuals. General study points: Researchers sampled blood only, noting tissue repertoires likely differ. Inspection by rarefaction showed sorted-subset sequencing to be incomplete despite large depth.

The table came from immunoSEQ multiplex PCR; TCRdb's copy has only in-frame clones and leaves some out. Here the sample spans about 2.1 million clones, about 93% being singletons. Regarding this clone: What it recognizes is unknown.

Germline CDR1 reads LNHDA; CDR2 reads SQIVND (reference sequence). V lost 3 bases and J lost 0, with 12 bases in between. This CDR3 is 15 amino acids long. The naive CD8 subset, CD45RO-negative cells positively selected for CCR7, excluded terminally differentiated effector memory CD45RA+ cells. The rearrangement joins TRBV19 to TRBJ2-7, with D tentatively TRBD1 or TRBD2 (5 bases each). Sequencing was performed on naive CD8+ T cells from PBMCs. This clonotype originated in a man between 18 and 35 years old in good health. Some clones in this sample may be carry-over from other donors' samples. The CDR3 DNA follows: TGTGCCAGTAGTATCGGGGCCCTTAGCTCCTACGAGCAGTACTTC. Translating it yields CASSIGALSSYEQYF.